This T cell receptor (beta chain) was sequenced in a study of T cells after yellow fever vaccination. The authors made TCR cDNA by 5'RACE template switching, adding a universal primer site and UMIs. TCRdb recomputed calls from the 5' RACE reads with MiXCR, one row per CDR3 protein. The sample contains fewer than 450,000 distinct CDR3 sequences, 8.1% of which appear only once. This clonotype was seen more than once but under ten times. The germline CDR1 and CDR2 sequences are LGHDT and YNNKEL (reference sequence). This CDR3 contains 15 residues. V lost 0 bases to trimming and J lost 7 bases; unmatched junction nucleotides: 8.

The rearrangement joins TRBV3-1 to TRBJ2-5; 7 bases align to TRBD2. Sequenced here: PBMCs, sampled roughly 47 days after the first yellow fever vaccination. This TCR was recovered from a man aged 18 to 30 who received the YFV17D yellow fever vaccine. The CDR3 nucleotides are TGTGCCAGCAGCCAAGATGGCGGGGGAGCAGGGACCCAGTACTTC. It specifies CASSQDGGGAGTQYF.